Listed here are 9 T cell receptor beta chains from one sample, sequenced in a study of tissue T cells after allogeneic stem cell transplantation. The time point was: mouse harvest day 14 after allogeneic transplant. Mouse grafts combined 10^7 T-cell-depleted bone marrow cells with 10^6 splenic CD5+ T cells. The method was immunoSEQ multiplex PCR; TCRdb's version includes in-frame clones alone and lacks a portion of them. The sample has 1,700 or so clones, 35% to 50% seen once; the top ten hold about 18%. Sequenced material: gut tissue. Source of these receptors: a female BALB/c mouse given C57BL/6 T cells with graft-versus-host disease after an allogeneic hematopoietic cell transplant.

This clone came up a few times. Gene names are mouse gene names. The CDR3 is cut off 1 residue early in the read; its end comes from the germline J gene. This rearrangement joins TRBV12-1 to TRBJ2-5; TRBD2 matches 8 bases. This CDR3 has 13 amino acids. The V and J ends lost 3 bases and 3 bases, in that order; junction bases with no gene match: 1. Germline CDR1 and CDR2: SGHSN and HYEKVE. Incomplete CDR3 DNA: TGTGCCAGCTCTTGGGGGGGTCAAGACACCCAGTAC. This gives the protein CASSWGGQDTQY. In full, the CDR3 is CASSWGGQDTQYF.

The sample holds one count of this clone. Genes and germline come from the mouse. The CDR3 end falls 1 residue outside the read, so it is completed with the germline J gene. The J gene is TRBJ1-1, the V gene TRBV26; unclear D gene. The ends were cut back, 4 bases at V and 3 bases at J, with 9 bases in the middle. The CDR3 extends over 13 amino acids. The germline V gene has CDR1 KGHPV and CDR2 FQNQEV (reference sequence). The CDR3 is CASSRGLDTEVFF. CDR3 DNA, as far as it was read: TGTGCCAGCAGTCGAGGGTTGGACACAGAAGTCTTC.

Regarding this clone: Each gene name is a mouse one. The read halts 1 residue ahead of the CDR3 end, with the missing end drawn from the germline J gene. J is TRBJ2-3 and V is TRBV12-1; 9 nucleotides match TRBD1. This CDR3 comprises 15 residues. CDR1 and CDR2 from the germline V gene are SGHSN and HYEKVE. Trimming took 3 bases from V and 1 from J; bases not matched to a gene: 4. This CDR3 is CASSLQGARAETLYF. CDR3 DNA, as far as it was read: TGTGCCAGCTCTTTACAGGGGGCGCGTGCAGAAACGCTGTAT.

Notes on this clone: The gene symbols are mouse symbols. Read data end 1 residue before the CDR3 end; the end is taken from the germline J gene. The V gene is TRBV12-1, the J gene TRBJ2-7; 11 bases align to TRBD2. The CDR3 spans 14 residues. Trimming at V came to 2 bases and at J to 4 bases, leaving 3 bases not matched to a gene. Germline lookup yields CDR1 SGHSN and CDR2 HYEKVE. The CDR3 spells CASSPGTGGYEQYF. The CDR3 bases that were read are TGTGCCAGCTCTCCCGGGACTGGGGGTTATGAACAGTAC. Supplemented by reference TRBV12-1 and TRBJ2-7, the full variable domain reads DSGVVQSPRHIIKEKGGRSVLTCIPISGHSNVVWYQQTLGKELKFLIQHYEKVERDKGFLPSRFSVQQFDDYHSEMNMSALELEDSAMYFCASSPGTGGYEQYFGPGTRLTVL.

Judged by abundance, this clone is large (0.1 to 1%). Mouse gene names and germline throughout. CDR3 DNA (partial): TGCTCCAGCAGTCACCTGGGGTACCAAGACACCCAGTAC. Protein sequence: CSSSHLGYQDTQY. The whole CDR3 sequence is CSSSHLGYQDTQYF. The chain employs TRBV23 and TRBJ2-5; the table's D call, TRBD2, has no DNA check behind it. The CDR3 end lies 1 residue beyond the end of the read and is filled in from the germline J gene. Germline V CDR1 and CDR2: KGHTA, FQNQQP. The CDR3 sequence is 14 residues long. Full variable domain (rest looked up from reference TRBV23 and TRBJ2-5): DAAVTQKPRYLIKMKGQEAEMKCIPEKGHTAVFWYQQKQSKELKFLIYFQNQQPLDQIDMVKERFSAVCPSSSLCSLGIRTCEAEDSALYLCSSSHLGYQDTQYFGPGTRLLVL.

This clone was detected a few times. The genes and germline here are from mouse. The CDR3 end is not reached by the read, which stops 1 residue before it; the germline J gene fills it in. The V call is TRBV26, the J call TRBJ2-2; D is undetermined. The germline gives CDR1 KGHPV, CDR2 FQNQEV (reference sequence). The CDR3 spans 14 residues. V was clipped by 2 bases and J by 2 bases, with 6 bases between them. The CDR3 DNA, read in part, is TGTGCCAGCAGTCTGGACGGCAACACCGGGCAGCTCTAC. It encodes CASSLDGNTGQLY. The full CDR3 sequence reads CASSLDGNTGQLYF.

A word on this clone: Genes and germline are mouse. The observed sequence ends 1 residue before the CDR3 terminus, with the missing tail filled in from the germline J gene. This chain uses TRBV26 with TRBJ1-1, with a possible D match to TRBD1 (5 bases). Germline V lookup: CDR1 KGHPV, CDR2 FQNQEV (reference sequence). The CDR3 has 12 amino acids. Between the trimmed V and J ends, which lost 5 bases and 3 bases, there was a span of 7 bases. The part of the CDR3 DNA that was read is TGTGCCAGCAGTGTACAGGACACAGAAGTCTTC. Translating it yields CASSVQDTEVF. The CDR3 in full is CASSVQDTEVFF.

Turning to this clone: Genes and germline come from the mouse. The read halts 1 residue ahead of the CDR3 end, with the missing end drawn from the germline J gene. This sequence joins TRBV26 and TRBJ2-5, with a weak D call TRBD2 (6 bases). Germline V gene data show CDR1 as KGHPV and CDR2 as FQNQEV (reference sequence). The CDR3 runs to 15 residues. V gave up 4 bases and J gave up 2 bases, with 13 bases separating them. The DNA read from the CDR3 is TGTGCCAGCAGTCCCCGCTGGGGCGGCCAAGACACCCAGTAC. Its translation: CASSPRWGGQDTQY. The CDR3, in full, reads CASSPRWGGQDTQYF.

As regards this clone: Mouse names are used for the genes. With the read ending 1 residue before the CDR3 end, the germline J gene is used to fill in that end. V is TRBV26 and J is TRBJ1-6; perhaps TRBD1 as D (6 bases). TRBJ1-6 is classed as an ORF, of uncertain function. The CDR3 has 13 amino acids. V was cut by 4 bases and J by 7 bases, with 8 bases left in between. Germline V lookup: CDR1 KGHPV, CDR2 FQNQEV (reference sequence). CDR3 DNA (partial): TGTGCCAGCAGTCCGGGACAAAATTCGCCCCTCTAC. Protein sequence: CASSPGQNSPLY. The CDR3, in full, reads CASSPGQNSPLYF.